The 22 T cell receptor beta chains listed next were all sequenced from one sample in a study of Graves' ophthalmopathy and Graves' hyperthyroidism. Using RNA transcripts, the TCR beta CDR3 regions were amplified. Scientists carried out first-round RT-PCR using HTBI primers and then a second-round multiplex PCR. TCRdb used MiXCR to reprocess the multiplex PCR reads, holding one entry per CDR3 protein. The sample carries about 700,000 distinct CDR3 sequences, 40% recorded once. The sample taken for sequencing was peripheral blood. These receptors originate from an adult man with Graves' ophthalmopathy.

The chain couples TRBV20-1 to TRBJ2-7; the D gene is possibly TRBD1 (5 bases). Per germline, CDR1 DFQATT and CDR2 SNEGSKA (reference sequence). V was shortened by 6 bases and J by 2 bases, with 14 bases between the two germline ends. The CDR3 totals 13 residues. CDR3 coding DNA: TGCAGTGCCTTACCAGAACAGGCCTACGAGCAGTACTTC. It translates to CSALPEQAYEQYF.

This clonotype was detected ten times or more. CDR3 nucleotides: TGTGCCAGCAGCCACAGCGGGGGTACCTACGAGCAGTACTTC. Translation gives CASSHSGGTYEQYF. The rearrangement links TRBV7-6 to TRBJ2-7; 8 nucleotides align to TRBD2. This CDR3 is built from 14 residues. Germline assignment: CDR1 SGHVS and CDR2 FNYEAQ. J was trimmed by 2 bases and V by 5 bases; bases with no gene match: 5.

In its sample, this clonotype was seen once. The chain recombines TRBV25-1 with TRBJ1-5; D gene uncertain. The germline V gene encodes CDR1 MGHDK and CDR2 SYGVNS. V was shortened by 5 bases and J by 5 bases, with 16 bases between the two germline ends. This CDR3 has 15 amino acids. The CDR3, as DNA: TGTGCCAGCAGTTACAAGGCAACGGGGTATCAGCCCCAGCATTTT. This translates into CASSYKATGYQPQHF.

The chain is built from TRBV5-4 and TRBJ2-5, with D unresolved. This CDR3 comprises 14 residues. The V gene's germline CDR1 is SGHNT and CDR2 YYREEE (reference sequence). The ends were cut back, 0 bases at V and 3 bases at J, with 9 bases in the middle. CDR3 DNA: TGTGCCAGCAGCTTGGGAGAGTGGGAAGAGACCCAGTACTTC. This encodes CASSLGEWEETQYF.

The CDR3 bases are TGTGCCATCAGTGGGACAAAGACTGGAAACACCTTC. As protein: CAISGTKTGNTF. The rearrangement uses TRBV10-3 and TRBJ1-2; D is perhaps TRBD1 (5 bases). Germline V lookup: CDR1 ENHRY, CDR2 SYGVKD. The V end lost 4 bases, the J end lost 12 bases, and 15 bases lay between the germline ends. The CDR3 is 12 amino acids.

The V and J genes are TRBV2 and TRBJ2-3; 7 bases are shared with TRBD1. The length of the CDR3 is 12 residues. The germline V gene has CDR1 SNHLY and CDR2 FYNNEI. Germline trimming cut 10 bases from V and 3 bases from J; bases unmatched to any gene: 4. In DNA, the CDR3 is TGTGCCACGGGACAGAGGACAGATACGCAGTATTTT. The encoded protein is CATGQRTDTQYF.

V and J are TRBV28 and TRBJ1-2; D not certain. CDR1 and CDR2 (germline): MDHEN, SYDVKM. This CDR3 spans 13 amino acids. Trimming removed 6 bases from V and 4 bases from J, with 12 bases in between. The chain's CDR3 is CASSPVVVYGYTF. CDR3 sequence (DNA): TGTGCCAGCAGCCCCGTGGTGGTCTATGGCTACACCTTC.

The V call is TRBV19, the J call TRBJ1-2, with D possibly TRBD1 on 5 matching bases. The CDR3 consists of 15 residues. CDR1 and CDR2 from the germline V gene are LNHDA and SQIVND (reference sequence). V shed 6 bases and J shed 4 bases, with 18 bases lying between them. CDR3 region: CASSPVIGVGYGYTF. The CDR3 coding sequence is TGTGCCAGTAGCCCCGTGATAGGGGTTGGCTATGGCTACACCTTC.

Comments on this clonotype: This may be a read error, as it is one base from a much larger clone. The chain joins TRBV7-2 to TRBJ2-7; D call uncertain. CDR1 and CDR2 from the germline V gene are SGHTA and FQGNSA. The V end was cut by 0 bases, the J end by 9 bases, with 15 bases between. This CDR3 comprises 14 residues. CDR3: CASSLAGSSDGQYF. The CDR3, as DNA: TGTGCCAGCAGCTTAGCGGGATCAAGTGACGGGCAGTACTTC.

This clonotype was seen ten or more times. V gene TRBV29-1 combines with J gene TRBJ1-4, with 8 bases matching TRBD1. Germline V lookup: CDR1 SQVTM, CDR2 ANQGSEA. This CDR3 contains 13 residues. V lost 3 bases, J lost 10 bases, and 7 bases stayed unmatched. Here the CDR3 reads CSVDSGQGRKLFF. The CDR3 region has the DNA TGCAGCGTTGATTCTGGACAGGGAAGAAAACTGTTTTTT.

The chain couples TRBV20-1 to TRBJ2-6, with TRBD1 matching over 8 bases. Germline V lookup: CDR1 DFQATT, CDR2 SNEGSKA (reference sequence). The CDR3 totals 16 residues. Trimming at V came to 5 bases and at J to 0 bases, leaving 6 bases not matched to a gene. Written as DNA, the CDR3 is TGCAGTGCTGGGGACAGGAGAAGCTCTGGGGCCAACGTCCTGACTTTC. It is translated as CSAGDRRSSGANVLTF.

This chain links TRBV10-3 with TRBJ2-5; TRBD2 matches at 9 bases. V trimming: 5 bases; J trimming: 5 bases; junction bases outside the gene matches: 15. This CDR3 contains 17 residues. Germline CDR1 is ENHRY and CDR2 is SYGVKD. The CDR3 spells CAISYVASGMGRETQYF. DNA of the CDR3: TGTGCCATCAGTTACGTCGCTAGCGGGATGGGTAGGGAGACCCAGTACTTC.

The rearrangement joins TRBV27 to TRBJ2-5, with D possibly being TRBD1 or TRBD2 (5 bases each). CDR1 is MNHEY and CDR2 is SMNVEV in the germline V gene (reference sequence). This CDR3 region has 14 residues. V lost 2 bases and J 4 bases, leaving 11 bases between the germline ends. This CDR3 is CASSLTGTGETQYF. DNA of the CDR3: TGTGCCAGCAGTTTAACCGGGACGGGAGAGACCCAGTACTTC.

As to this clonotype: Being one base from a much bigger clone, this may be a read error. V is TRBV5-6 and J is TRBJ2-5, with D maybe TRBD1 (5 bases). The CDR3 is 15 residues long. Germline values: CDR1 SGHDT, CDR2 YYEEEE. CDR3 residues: CASSLTQGRGETQHF. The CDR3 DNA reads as TGTGCCAGCAGCTTGACCCAGGGTAGAGGAGAGACCCAGCACTTC.

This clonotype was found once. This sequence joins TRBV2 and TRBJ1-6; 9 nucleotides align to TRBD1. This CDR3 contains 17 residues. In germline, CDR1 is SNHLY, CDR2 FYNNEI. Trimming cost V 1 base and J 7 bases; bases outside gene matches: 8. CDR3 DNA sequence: TGTGCCAGCAGTGAAGGCTACAGGGGGCTGGGGAATTCACCCCTCCACTTT. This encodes CASSEGYRGLGNSPLHF. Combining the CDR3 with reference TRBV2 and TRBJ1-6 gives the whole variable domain EPEVTQTPSHQVTQMGQEVILRCVPISNHLYFYWYRQILGQKVEFLVSFYNNEISEKSEIFDDQFSVERPDGSNFTLKIRSTKLEDSAMYFCASSEGYRGLGNSPLHFGNGTRLTVT.

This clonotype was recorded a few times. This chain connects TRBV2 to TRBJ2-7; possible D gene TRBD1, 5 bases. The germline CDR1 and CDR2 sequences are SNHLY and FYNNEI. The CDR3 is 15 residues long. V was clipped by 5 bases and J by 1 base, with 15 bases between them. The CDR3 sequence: CASSYSTDSSYEQYF. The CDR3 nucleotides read TGTGCCAGCAGTTACTCGACCGACAGTTCCTACGAGCAGTACTTC.

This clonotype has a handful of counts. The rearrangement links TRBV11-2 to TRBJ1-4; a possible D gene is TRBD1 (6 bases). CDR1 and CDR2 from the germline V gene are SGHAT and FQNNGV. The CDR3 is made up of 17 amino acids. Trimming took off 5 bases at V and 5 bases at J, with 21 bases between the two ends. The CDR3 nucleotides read TGTGCCAGCAGCCCCTTGGGCGCAGGGGACTCAAATGAAAAACTGTTTTTT. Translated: CASSPLGAGDSNEKLFF.

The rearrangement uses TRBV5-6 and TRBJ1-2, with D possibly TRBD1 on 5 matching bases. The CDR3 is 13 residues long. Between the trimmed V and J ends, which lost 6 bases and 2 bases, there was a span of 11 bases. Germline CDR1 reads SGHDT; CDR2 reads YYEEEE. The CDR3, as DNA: TGTGCCAGCACGGGGGTGGCAAACTATGGCTACACCTTC. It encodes CASTGVANYGYTF.

The CDR3 nucleotides are TGTGCCAGCAGTTACATCCGAGACAGGGCCTACGAGCAGTACTTC. This sequence encodes CASSYIRDRAYEQYF. The V and J genes are TRBV2 and TRBJ2-7; 7 bases line up with TRBD1. The CDR3 extends over 15 amino acids. The germline V gene has CDR1 SNHLY and CDR2 FYNNEI. J lost 2 bases, V lost 5 bases, and 9 bases had no gene match.

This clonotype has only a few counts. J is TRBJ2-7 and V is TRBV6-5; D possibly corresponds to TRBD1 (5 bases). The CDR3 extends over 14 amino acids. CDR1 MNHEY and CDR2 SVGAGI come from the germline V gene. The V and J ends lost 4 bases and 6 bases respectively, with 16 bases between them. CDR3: CASSSAVGVAEQYF. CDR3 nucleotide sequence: TGTGCCAGCAGTTCTGCGGTAGGGGTTGCCGAGCAGTACTTC.

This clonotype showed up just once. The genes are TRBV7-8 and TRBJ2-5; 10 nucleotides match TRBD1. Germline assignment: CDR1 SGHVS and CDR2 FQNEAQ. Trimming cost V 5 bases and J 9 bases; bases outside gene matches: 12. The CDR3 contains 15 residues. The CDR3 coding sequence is TGTGCCAGCAGCCGATGGACAGGGGGAGTTCAGCCCCAGTACTTC. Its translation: CASSRWTGGVQPQYF.

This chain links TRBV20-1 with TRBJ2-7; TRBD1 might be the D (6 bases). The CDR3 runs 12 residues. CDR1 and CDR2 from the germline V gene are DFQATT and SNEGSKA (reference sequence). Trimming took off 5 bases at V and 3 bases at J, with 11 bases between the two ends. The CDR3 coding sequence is TGCAGTGCTTGGGGGCCGTTCTACGAGCAGTACTTC. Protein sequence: CSAWGPFYEQYF.